Listed below are T cell receptor beta chains from one sample, sequenced in a study of CD8 T cells in ankylosing spondylitis. TCRdb re-called the 5' RACE reads with MiXCR, one entry per CDR3 protein. Among roughly 250,000 distinct CDR3 sequences, around 9.1% were seen once, and the ten largest hold nearly 7%. Sequenced: blood, either unsorted or a sorted T cell fraction (not recorded which). The receptors stem from a male donor with ankylosing spondylitis or in good health (not recorded which). The CDR3 runs from the conserved cysteine through the conserved F or W. A D gene is named only where the DNA matches it firmly. Size is stated for part of the rows, as once, few or many counts, or as a class when the clone is expanded.

cdr3_nt cdr3_aa d_call clone_size j_call v_call
TGCAGTGCTAGAGACGGGGGGGCCTTTAACACCGGGGAGCTGTTTTTT CSARDGGAFNTGELFF TRBD2 many TRBJ2-2 TRBV20-1
TGTGCCTGGGCTAGCGGCTCCTACAATGAGCAGTTCTTC CAWASGSYNEQFF TRBD2 many TRBJ2-1 TRBV30
TGCGCCAGCAGGGAAGGACAGTCTGCCTCCTACGAGCAGTACTTC CASREGQSASYEQYF NA many TRBJ2-7 TRBV5-1
TGTGCCACCAGCAGAGGAGGAGAGGCCTACGAGCAGTACTTC CATSRGGEAYEQYF NA many TRBJ2-7 TRBV15
TGCGCCAGCCGCCCCGACGTGACAGGGGCCTACGAGCAGTACTTC CASRPDVTGAYEQYF TRBD1 many TRBJ2-7 TRBV5-1
TGTGCCAGCAGCTTGACCACACTTACCGGGGATGGCTACACCTTC CASSLTTLTGDGYTF NA many TRBJ1-2 TRBV5-6
TGCGCCAGCAGCGGATCCGGGACTAGCACAGATACGCAGTATTTT CASSGSGTSTDTQYF NA many TRBJ2-3 TRBV4-1
TGTGCCAGCTCACCGCCTGGGGGGCTCGACTATGGCTACACCTTC CASSPPGGLDYGYTF NA many TRBJ1-2 TRBV18
TGTGCCATCAGTGATCCGGGACGGGATTCGGCCCAGTACTTC CAISDPGRDSAQYF NA few TRBJ2-5 TRBV10-3
TGCAGTGCTAGACTGGTGGGAGTGAACACCGGGGAGCTGTTTTTT CSARLVGVNTGELFF NA many TRBJ2-2 TRBV20-1
TGCGCCAGCAGCCCTACCGACACAGATACGCAGTATTTT CASSPTDTDTQYF NA many TRBJ2-3 TRBV5-1
TGCGCCAGCAGTGAGCAAGGGCTGGAGACCCAGTACTTC CASSEQGLETQYF NA many TRBJ2-5 TRBV10-1
TGTGCCAGCAGCTTAGGCCAGAACACTGAAGCTTTCTTT CASSLGQNTEAFF NA many TRBJ1-1 TRBV7-9
TGTGCCTCTGGGGCCGCACATGAAGAGACCCAGTACTTC CASGAAHEETQYF NA NA TRBJ2-5 TRBV10-3
TGTGCCAGCAGCTTAGGACTAGCGTCAGGCGAGCAGTACTTC CASSLGLASGEQYF TRBD2 many TRBJ2-7 TRBV7-2
TGTGCCAGCAGCGAGGGACTGTCGGAAAATCAGCCCCAGCATTTT CASSEGLSENQPQHF NA few TRBJ1-5 TRBV6-2/TRBV6-3
TGTGCCAGCAGCCAAGGAGGCGGGGGCCCCTACAATGAGCAGTTCTTC CASSQGGGGPYNEQFF NA many TRBJ2-1 TRBV4-2
TGTGCCTGGAGCCTGGTGGCGACAGCCTATAATTCACCCCTCCACTTT CAWSLVATAYNSPLHF NA many TRBJ1-6 TRBV30
TGCGCCAGCAGCCCCGGGAAGAACGAGCTTGCAAAACTGTTTTTT CASSPGKNELAKLFF NA few TRBJ1-4 TRBV10-1
TGTGCCAGCACCACTAGGGGCCGGGGCGCAGATACGCAGTATTTT CASTTRGRGADTQYF NA few TRBJ2-3 TRBV11-1
TGTGCCAGCAGCGCAGGGACAGCTGAAGCTTTCTTT CASSAGTAEAFF TRBD1 many TRBJ1-1 TRBV9
TGTGCCAGCAGCTTAGCCCTACTAGACGCTCAAGATACGCAGTATTTT CASSLALLDAQDTQYF NA many TRBJ2-3 TRBV7-2